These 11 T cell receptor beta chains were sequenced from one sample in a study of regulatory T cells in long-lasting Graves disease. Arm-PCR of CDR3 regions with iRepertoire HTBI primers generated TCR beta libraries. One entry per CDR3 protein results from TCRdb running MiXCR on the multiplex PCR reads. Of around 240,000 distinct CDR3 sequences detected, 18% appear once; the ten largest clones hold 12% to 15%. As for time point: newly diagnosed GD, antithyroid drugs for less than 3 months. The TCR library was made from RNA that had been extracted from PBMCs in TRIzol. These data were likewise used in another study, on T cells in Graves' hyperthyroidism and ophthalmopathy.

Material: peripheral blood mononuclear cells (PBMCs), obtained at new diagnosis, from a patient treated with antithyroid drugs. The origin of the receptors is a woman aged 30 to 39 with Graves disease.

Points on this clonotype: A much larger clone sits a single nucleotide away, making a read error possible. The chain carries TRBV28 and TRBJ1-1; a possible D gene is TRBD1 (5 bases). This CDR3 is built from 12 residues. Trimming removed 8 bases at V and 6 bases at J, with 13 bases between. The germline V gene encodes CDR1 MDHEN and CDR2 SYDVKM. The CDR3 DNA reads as TGTGCCAGCGCTAATCGGGACGCTGAAGCTTTCTTT. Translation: CASANRDAEAFF. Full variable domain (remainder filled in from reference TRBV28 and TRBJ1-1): DVKVTQSSRYLVKRTGEKVFLECVQDMDHENMFWYRQDPGLGLRLIYFSYDVKMKEKGDIPEGYSVSREKKERFSLILESASTNQTSMYLCASANRDAEAFFGQGTRLTVV.

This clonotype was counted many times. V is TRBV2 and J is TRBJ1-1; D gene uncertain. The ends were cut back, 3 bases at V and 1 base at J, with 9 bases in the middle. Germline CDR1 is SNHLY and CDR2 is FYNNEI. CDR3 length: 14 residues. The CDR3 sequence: CASSERPRNTEAFF. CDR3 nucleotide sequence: TGTGCCAGCAGTGAGAGACCGAGGAACACTGAAGCTTTCTTT.

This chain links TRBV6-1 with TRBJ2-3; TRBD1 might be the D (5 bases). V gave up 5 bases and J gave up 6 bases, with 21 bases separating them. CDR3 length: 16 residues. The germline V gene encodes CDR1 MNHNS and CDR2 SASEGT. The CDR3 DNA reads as TGTGCCAGCAGTCAGCCTTGGGCAGGGATGGGGGATACGCAGTATTTT. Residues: CASSQPWAGMGDTQYF.

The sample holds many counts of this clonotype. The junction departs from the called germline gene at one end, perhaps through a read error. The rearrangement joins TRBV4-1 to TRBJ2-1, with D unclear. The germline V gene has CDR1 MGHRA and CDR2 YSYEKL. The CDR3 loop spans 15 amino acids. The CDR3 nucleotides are TGTGCCAGCAGCCAAGGAGACAACCTCTACAATGAGCAGTTCTTC. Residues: CASSQGDNLYNEQFF.

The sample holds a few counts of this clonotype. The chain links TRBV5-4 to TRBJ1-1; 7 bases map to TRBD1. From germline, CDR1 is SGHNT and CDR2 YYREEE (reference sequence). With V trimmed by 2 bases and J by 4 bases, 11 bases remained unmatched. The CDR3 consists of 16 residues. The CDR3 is CASSLDLTGQGTEAFF. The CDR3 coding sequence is TGTGCCAGCAGCTTAGATCTGACAGGGCAGGGCACTGAAGCTTTCTTT.

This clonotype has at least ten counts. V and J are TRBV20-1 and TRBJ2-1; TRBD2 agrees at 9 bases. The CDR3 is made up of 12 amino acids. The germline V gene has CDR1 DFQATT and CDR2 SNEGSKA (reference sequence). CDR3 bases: TGCTCCTTAAGCGGGGGGAGAAATGAGCAGTTCTTC. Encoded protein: CSLSGGRNEQFF.

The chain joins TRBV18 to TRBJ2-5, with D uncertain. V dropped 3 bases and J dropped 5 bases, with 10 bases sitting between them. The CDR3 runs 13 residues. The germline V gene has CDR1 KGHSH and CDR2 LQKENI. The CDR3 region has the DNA TGTGCCAGCTCACCTTTTTCGGGTGAGACCCAGTACTTC. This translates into CASSPFSGETQYF.

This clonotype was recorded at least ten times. CDR3 amino acids: CASMGQGDTEAFF. CDR3 sequence (DNA): TGTGCCAGCATGGGACAGGGGGACACTGAAGCTTTCTTT. The chain carries TRBV9 and TRBJ1-1; 11 positions agree with TRBD1. The CDR3 runs to 13 residues. The junction had 1 base not matched to a gene; V was cut back by 6 bases and J by 3 bases. Germline V gene data show CDR1 as SGDLS and CDR2 as YYNGEE.

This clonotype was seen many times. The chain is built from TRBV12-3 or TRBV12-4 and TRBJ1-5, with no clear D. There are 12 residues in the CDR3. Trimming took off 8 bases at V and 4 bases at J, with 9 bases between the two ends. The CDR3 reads CASRVSNQPQHF. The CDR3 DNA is TGTGCCAGCCGGGTGTCGAATCAGCCCCAGCATTTT.

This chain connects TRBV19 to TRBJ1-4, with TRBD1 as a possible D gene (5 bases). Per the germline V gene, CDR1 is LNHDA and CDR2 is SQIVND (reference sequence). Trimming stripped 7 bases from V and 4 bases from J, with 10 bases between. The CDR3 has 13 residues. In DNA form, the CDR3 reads TGTGCCAGTATCGGGACGGGTAATGAAAAACTGTTTTTT. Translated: CASIGTGNEKLFF.

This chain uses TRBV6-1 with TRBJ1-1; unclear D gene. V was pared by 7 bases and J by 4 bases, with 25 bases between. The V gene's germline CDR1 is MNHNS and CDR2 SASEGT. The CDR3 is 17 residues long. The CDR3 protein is CASNSLPRVRRGTEAFF. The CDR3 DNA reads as TGTGCCAGCAATTCCCTACCCCGGGTTAGGCGCGGCACTGAAGCTTTCTTT.